This T cell receptor (beta chain) is drawn from a study of OX40 agonist ivuxolimab in advanced cancers. Measured with immunoSEQ multiplex PCR; TCRdb has only the in-frame clones, and not every one. Of fewer than 65,000 clones listed, 79% are singletons. The sample holds one count of this clone. The V and J ends lost 6 bases and 4 bases respectively, with 14 bases between them. The CDR3 loop spans 14 amino acids. The germline V gene encodes CDR1 WSHSY and CDR2 SAAADI. Sequencing used CD4+ or CD8+ T cells sorted from blood, obtained in a trial of the OX40 agonist ivuxolimab. This clonotype originated in an adult with an advanced solid tumor such as melanoma, head and neck, liver or kidney cancer. V gene TRBV10-2 combines with J gene TRBJ2-3, with D maybe TRBD2 (5 bases). CDR3 loop: CASRRSLVADTQYF. The CDR3 bases are TGCGCCAGCAGACGCTCACTAGTGGCAGATACGCAGTATTTT.